One and the same sample provided the 21 T cell receptor beta chains below, sequenced in a study of PD-1 blockade in classical Hodgkin lymphoma. Time point given: cycle 4 day 1 (C4D1), after 5 to 7 weeks of nivolumab. Each of the patients experienced relapse following autologous stem cell transplantation, and their brentuximab vedotin exposure differed. Sequencing was performed with immunoSEQ multiplex PCR; in TCRdb, only in-frame clones are kept and a portion is missing. The repertoire consists of 27,000 or so clones, with about 72% occurring once and the leading ten covering less than 4.5%. The sample here was peripheral blood mononuclear cells (PBMCs), taken before the fourth cycle of nivolumab. These receptors were taken from a human donor with classical Hodgkin lymphoma.

The chain recombines TRBV27 with TRBJ2-5; 7 positions agree with TRBD2. The CDR3 length is 13 residues. V was pared by 4 bases and J by 2 bases, with 1 base of the junction left unmatched. Per germline, CDR1 MNHEY and CDR2 SMNVEV (reference sequence). The CDR3: CASSWGGQETQYF. Here the CDR3 DNA reads TGTGCCAGCAGTTGGGGAGGGCAAGAGACCCAGTACTTC.

This rearrangement joins TRBV28 to TRBJ1-3; D remains ambiguous. CDR1 MDHEN and CDR2 SYDVKM come from the germline V gene. This CDR3 is built from 18 residues. Trimming stripped 4 bases from V and 0 bases from J, with 19 bases between. CDR3 protein: CASSSPLERPLSGNTIYF. CDR3 in DNA: TGTGCCAGCAGTTCCCCTCTGGAACGTCCGCTCTCTGGAAACACCATATATTTT.

The chain links TRBV9 to TRBJ2-6; D call uncertain. CDR3 size: 15 residues. The germline V gene has CDR1 SGDLS and CDR2 YYNGEE. Deletions cut 5 bases from V and 3 bases from J, with 12 bases between. The DNA for the CDR3 is TGTGCCAGCAGTGCCTTTGGGGTTGGGGCCAACGTCCTGACTTTC. This translates into CASSAFGVGANVLTF. Full variable domain (rest looked up from reference TRBV9 and TRBJ2-6): DSGVTQTPKHLITATGQRVTLRCSPRSGDLSVYWYQQSLDQGLQFLIQYYNGEERAKGNILERFSAQQFPDLHSELNLSSLELGDSALYFCASSAFGVGANVLTFGAGSRLTVL.

The chain recombines TRBV18 with TRBJ2-7; D remains ambiguous. The CDR3 runs to 14 residues. V was trimmed by 0 bases and J by 3 bases, leaving 9 bases between them. CDR1 is KGHSH and CDR2 is LQKENI in the germline V gene. The CDR3 coding sequence is TGTGCCAGCTCACCACCGATTAACGACTACGAGCAGTACTTC. Translation: CASSPPINDYEQYF.

This clone showed up just once. V gene TRBV29-1 combines with J gene TRBJ2-1; 11 positions agree with TRBD2. CDR1 and CDR2 (germline): SQVTM, ANQGSEA. Trimming at V came to 2 bases and at J to 2 bases, leaving 2 bases not matched to a gene. This CDR3 is 15 amino acids long. The CDR3 spells CSVELLAGAYNEQFF. CDR3 sequence (DNA): TGCAGCGTTGAATTACTAGCGGGAGCCTACAATGAGCAGTTCTTC.

The chain uses TRBV19 and TRBJ1-4; no clear D. This CDR3 is built from 13 residues. Looked up from germline, CDR1 is LNHDA and CDR2 is SQIVND (reference sequence). V lost 6 bases and J lost 7, with 12 bases in between. The CDR3 DNA reads as TGTGCCAGTAGCCACAGTACGACTGAAAAACTGTTTTTT. Amino acid sequence: CASSHSTTEKLFF.

This chain uses TRBV6-1 with TRBJ1-2, with a tentative D call TRBD1 (5 bases). CDR3 size: 13 residues. Germline V gene sequence: CDR1 MNHNS, CDR2 SASEGT. Trimming shortened V by 4 bases and J by 7 bases, and 13 bases separated the two germline ends. The CDR3 reads CASSATRDSGYTF. DNA for the CDR3: TGTGCCAGCAGTGCCACACGCGACAGTGGCTACACCTTC.

The chain is built from TRBV5-1 and TRBJ2-3; TRBD2 matches at 12 bases. The CDR3 is made up of 16 amino acids. Unmatched junction bases numbered 3, after V lost 1 base and J lost 3 bases. Germline V gene sequence: CDR1 SGHRS, CDR2 YFSETQ. This chain's CDR3 is CASSLTSGRMTDTQYF. The CDR3 DNA sequence: TGCGCCAGCAGCTTGACTAGCGGGAGGATGACAGATACGCAGTATTTT.

V gene TRBV5-1 combines with J gene TRBJ2-1, with D perhaps matching TRBD1 (6 bases). Trimming took 5 bases from V and 6 from J, leaving 12 bases between them. The CDR3 has 13 amino acids. Germline V CDR1 and CDR2: SGHRS, YFSETQ. CDR3 sequence: CASRNRDTNEQFF. In nucleotides, the CDR3 is TGCGCCAGCAGAAACCGGGACACCAATGAGCAGTTCTTC.

The chain carries TRBV7-8 and TRBJ2-7; tentatively, D is TRBD1 or TRBD2 (5 bases each). The V gene lost 1 base and the J gene lost 2 bases, with 12 bases spanning the gap. The CDR3 sequence is 15 residues long. Germline CDR1 and CDR2: SGHVS and FQNEAQ. The CDR3 spells CASSLEARETYEQYF. CDR3 coding DNA: TGTGCCAGCAGCTTAGAGGCCAGGGAGACCTACGAGCAGTACTTC.

The chain employs TRBV5-4 and TRBJ1-1, with 7 bases that match TRBD1. CDR1 and CDR2 from the germline V gene are SGHNT and YYREEE (reference sequence). Trimming removed 4 bases from V and 1 base from J; junction bases left unmatched: 4. This CDR3 comprises 14 residues. Written as DNA, the CDR3 is TGTGCCAGCAGCCAGGGGGGAGGGAACACTGAAGCTTTCTTT. The encoded protein is CASSQGGGNTEAFF.

V is TRBV2 and J is TRBJ2-3; TRBD2 matches 12 bases. The CDR3 spans 14 residues. V lost 7 bases to trimming and J lost 5 bases; unmatched junction nucleotides: 4. CDR1 SNHLY and CDR2 FYNNEI come from the germline V gene. CDR3 nucleotides: TGTGCCAGCACCAAACTAGCGGGGGGAGATACGCAGTATTTT. As protein: CASTKLAGGDTQYF. Full variable domain (remainder filled in from reference TRBV2 and TRBJ2-3): EPEVTQTPSHQVTQMGQEVILRCVPISNHLYFYWYRQILGQKVEFLVSFYNNEISEKSEIFDDQFSVERPDGSNFTLKIRSTKLEDSAMYFCASTKLAGGDTQYFGPGTRLTVL.

The CDR3 bases are TGTGCCAGCAGCCCCGACTACAATGAGCAGTTCTTC. This translates into CASSPDYNEQFF. V usage is TRBV7-4 and J usage is TRBJ2-1; D is unclear. The CDR3 spans 12 residues. V was clipped by 5 bases and J by 3 bases, with 5 bases between them. Germline lookup yields CDR1 SGHVT and CDR2 SQSDAQ.

This clone has a single count. The chain joins TRBV7-2 to TRBJ2-5; weak D call: TRBD1 (5 bases). Germline CDR1 SGHTA, CDR2 FQGNSA. Between the trimmed V and J ends, which lost 0 bases and 1 base, there was a span of 6 bases. The CDR3 length is 14 residues. CDR3 sequence (DNA): TGTGCCAGCAGCTTAGCGGGGCGCCAAGAGACCCAGTACTTC. This codes for CASSLAGRQETQYF.

The chain links TRBV29-1 to TRBJ2-3, with a weak D call TRBD2 (5 bases). The CDR3 totals 14 residues. The V end lost 3 bases, the J end lost 4 bases, and 14 bases lay between the germline ends. Germline loops: CDR1 SQVTM, CDR2 ANQGSEA. CDR3 region: CSVEAGRVPDTQYF. In DNA, the CDR3 is TGCAGCGTTGAGGCGGGCCGAGTACCAGATACGCAGTATTTT.

The chain has TRBV10-3 and TRBJ1-2; TRBD1 is a possible D gene (6 bases). CDR1 is ENHRY and CDR2 is SYGVKD in the germline V gene. CDR3 length equals 14 residues. V was pared by 3 bases and J by 8 bases, with 16 bases between. This CDR3 is CAISEDVRGGGYTF. The CDR3 DNA sequence: TGTGCCATCAGTGAAGACGTTAGGGGGGGAGGCTACACCTTC.

The chain recombines TRBV19 with TRBJ2-2; the D gene is possibly TRBD2 (5 bases). V shed 5 bases and J shed 1 base, with 14 bases lying between them. Germline V lookup: CDR1 LNHDA, CDR2 SQIVND (reference sequence). The CDR3 length is 16 residues. CDR3 sequence reads: CASSGGRVMNTGELFF. The CDR3 DNA reads TGTGCCAGTAGTGGAGGAAGGGTAATGAACACCGGGGAGCTGTTTTTT.

This chain connects TRBV27 to TRBJ2-7, with D perhaps TRBD1 (6 bases). The V gene lost 1 base and the J gene lost 5 bases, with 9 bases spanning the gap. The CDR3 extends over 13 amino acids. Germline CDR1 MNHEY, CDR2 SMNVEV (reference sequence). For the CDR3, the DNA is TGTGCCAGCAGTTTATACAGGGCCCACGAGCAGTACTTC. Its translation is CASSLYRAHEQYF.

This clone has just a few counts. The chain joins TRBV25-1 to TRBJ1-3, with D unresolved. CDR3 length equals 14 residues. Trimming took off 2 bases at V and 4 bases at J, with 9 bases between the two ends. Germline V gene data show CDR1 as MGHDK and CDR2 as SYGVNS. The CDR3 nucleotides are TGTGCCAGCAGTGAAGTCGGGAGAGGAAACACCATATATTTT. Encoded protein: CASSEVGRGNTIYF.

The V gene is TRBV5-6, the J gene TRBJ2-3; no definite D call. The CDR3 spans 11 residues. Between the trimmed V and J ends, which lost 0 bases and 6 bases, there was a span of 2 bases. Germline CDR1 is SGHDT and CDR2 is YYEEEE. The CDR3 loop reads CASSLADTQYF. The CDR3 coding sequence is TGTGCCAGCAGCTTGGCCGATACGCAGTATTTT.

V usage is TRBV5-1 and J usage is TRBJ2-1, with 8 bases aligning to TRBD1. This CDR3 spans 14 amino acids. Unmatched junction bases numbered 5, after V lost 0 bases and J lost 9 bases. CDR1 is SGHRS, CDR2 YFSETQ, per germline. The CDR3 region is CASSLGSGGGEQFF. CDR3 DNA sequence: TGCGCCAGCAGCTTGGGATCAGGGGGCGGTGAGCAGTTCTTC.